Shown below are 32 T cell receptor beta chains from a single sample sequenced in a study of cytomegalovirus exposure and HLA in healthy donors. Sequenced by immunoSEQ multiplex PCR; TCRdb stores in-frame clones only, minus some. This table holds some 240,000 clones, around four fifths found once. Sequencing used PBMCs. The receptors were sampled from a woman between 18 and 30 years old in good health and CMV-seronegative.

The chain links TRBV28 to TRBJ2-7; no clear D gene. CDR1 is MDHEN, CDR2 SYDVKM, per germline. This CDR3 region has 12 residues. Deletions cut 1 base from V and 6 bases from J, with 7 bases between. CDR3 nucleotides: TGTGCCAGCAGTTTATCGGGTGGCGAGCAGTACTTC. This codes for CASSLSGGEQYF.

CDR3 in DNA: TGCGCCAGCAGCTTGAGTGGACAGGGCGGGACCCAGTACTTC. Translated, it gives CASSLSGQGGTQYF. The chain recombines TRBV5-1 with TRBJ2-5; 8 nucleotides line up with TRBD1. This CDR3 has 14 amino acids. J was trimmed by 7 bases and V by 1 base; bases with no gene match: 6. CDR1 is SGHRS and CDR2 is YFSETQ in the germline V gene.

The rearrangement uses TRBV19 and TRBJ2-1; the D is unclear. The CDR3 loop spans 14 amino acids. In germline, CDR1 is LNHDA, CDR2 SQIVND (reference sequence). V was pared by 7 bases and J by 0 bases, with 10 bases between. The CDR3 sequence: CASIRVGSYNEQFF. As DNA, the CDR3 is TGTGCCAGTATCAGAGTAGGCTCCTACAATGAGCAGTTCTTC.

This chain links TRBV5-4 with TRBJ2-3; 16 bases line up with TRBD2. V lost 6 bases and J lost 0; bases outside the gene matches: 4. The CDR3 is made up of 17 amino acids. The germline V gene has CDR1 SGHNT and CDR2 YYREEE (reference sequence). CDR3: CASNPGLAGGSTDTQYF. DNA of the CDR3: TGTGCCAGCAACCCGGGACTAGCGGGGGGGAGCACAGATACGCAGTATTTT.

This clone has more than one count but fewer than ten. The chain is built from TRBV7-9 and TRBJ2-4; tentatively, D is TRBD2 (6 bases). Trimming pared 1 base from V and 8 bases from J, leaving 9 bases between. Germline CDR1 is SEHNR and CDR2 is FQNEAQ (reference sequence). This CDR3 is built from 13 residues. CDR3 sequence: CASSLGGDDIQYF. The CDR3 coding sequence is TGTGCCAGCAGCTTAGGCGGGGACGACATTCAGTACTTC.

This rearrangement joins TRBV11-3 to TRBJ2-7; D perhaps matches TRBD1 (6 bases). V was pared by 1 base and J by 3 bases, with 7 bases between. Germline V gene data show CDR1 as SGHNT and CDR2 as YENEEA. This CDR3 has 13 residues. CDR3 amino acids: CASSLGQDYEQYF. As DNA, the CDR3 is TGTGCCAGCAGCTTAGGACAGGACTACGAGCAGTACTTC.

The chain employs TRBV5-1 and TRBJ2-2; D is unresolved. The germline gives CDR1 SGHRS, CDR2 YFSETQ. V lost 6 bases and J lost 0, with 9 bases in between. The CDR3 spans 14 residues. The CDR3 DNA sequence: TGCGCCAGCAAGGCCGGACCGAACACCGGGGAGCTGTTTTTT. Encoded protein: CASKAGPNTGELFF.

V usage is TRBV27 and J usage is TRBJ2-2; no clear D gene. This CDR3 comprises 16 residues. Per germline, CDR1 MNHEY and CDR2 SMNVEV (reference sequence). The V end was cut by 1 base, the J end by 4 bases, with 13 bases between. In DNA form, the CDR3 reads TGTGCCAGCAGTTTATATAGACCCGGAGTCACCGGGGAGCTGTTTTTT. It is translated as CASSLYRPGVTGELFF.

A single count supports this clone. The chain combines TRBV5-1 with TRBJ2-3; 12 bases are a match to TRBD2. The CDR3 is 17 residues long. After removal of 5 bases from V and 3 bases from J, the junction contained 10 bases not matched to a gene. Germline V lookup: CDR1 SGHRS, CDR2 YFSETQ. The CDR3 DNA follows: TGCGCCAGCAGGGGGGCTAGCGGGAGGGCCAGGACAGATACGCAGTATTTT. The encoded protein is CASRGASGRARTDTQYF.

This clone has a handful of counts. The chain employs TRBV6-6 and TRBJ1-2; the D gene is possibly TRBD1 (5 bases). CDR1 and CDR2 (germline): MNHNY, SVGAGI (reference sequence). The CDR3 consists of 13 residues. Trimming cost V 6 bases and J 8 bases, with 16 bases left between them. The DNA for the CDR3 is TGTGCCAGCAGCCTAGGCAGGGCGGAGGGCTACACCTTC. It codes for CASSLGRAEGYTF.

CDR3 amino acids: CASSFRGSLNSYNEQFF. For the CDR3, the DNA is TGTGCCAGCAGCTTCCGGGGGAGTCTGAACTCCTACAATGAGCAGTTCTTC. The genes are TRBV11-2 and TRBJ2-1; possible D gene TRBD2, 6 bases. The germline V and J ends were trimmed by 3 bases and 0 bases, with 15 bases remaining between them. CDR3 size: 17 residues. Germline V gives CDR1 SGHAT, CDR2 FQNNGV.

CDR3 sequence: CASSTTSGKVDTQYF. CDR3 DNA: TGTGCCAGCAGCACAACTTCGGGAAAGGTTGATACGCAGTATTTT. The chain employs TRBV6-5 and TRBJ2-3; D is perhaps TRBD2 (5 bases). Germline V lookup: CDR1 MNHEY, CDR2 SVGAGI. V was cut by 6 bases and J by 6 bases, with 19 bases left in between. The CDR3 spans 15 residues.

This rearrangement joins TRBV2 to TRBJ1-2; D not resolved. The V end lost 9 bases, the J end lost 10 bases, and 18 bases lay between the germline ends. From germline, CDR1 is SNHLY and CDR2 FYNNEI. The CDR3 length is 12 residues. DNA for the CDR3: TGTGCCAGAGCAGAGTTGGGTCCAGCCTACACCTTC. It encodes CARAELGPAYTF. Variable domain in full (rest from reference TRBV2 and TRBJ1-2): EPEVTQTPSHQVTQMGQEVILRCVPISNHLYFYWYRQILGQKVEFLVSFYNNEISEKSEIFDDQFSVERPDGSNFTLKIRSTKLEDSAMYFCARAELGPAYTFGSGTRLTVV.

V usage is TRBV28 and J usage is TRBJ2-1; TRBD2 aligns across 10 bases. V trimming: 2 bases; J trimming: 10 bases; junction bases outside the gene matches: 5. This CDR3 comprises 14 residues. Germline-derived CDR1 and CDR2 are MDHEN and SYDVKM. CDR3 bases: TGTGCCAGCAGTTTAATTAGCGGGGGGTCGGAGCAGTTCTTC. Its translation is CASSLISGGSEQFF. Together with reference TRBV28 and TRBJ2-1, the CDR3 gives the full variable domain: DVKVTQSSRYLVKRTGEKVFLECVQDMDHENMFWYRQDPGLGLRLIYFSYDVKMKEKGDIPEGYSVSREKKERFSLILESASTNQTSMYLCASSLISGGSEQFFGPGTRLTVL.

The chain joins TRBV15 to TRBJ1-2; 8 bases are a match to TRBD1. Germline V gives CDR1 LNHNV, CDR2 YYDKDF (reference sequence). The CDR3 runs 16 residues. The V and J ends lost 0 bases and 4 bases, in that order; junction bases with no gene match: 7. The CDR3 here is CATSRDRDRIVYGYTF. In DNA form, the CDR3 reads TGTGCCACCAGCAGAGATAGGGACAGGATCGTCTATGGCTACACCTTC.

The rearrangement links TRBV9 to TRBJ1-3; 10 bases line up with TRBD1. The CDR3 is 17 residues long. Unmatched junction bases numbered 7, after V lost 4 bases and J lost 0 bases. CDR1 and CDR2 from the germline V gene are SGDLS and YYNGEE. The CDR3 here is CASSFRTGGTSGNTIYF. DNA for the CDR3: TGTGCCAGCAGCTTCCGGACAGGGGGGACCTCTGGAAACACCATATATTTT.

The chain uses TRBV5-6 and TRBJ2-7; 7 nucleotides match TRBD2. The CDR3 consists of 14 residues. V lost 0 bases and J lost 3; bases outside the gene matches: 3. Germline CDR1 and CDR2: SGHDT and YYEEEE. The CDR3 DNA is TGTGCCAGCAGCTTGGCGGGGGGAATCTACGAGCAGTACTTC. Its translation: CASSLAGGIYEQYF.

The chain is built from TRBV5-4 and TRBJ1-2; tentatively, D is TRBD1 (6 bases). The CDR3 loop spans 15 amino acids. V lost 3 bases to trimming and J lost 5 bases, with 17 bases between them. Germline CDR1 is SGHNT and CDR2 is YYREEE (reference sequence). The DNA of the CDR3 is TGTGCCAGCAGCTGGGGGGCAGGGGATCGGTATGGCTACACCTTC. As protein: CASSWGAGDRYGYTF.

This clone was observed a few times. The CDR3 protein is CASSFGQGAGGYTF. CDR3 coding DNA: TGCGCCAGCAGCTTTGGACAGGGGGCAGGAGGCTACACCTTC. This chain links TRBV5-1 with TRBJ1-2; 11 nucleotides line up with TRBD1. CDR3 length: 14 residues. V shed 2 bases, J shed 8 bases, and the junction held 5 bases outside the gene matches. In germline, CDR1 is SGHRS, CDR2 YFSETQ.

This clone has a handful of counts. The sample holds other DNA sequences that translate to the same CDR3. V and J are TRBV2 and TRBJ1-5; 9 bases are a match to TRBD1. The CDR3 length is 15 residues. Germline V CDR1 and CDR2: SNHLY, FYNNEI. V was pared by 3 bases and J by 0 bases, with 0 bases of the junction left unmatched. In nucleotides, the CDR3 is TGTGCCAGCAGTGAGACAGGGGGTAGCAATCAGCCCCAGCATTTT. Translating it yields CASSETGGSNQPQHF.

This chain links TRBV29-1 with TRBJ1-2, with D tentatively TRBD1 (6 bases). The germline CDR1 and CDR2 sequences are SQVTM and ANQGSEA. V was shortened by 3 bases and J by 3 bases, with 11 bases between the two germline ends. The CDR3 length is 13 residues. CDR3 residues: CSVEGGADYGYTF. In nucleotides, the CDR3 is TGCAGCGTTGAGGGGGGCGCTGACTATGGCTACACCTTC.

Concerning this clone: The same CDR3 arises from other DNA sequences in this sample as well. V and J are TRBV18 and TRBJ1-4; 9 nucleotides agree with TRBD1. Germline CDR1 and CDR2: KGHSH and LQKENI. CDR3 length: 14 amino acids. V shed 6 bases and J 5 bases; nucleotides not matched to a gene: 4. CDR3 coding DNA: TGTGCCAGCTCCCCGGGACAGGGAAATGAAAAACTGTTTTTT. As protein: CASSPGQGNEKLFF.

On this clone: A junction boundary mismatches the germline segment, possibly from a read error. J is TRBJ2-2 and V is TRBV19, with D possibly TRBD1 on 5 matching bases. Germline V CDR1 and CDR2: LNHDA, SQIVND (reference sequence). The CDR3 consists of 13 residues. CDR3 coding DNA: TGTGCCAGTAGTGGGGCGAAGACCGGGGAGCTGTTTTTT. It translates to CASSGAKTGELFF.

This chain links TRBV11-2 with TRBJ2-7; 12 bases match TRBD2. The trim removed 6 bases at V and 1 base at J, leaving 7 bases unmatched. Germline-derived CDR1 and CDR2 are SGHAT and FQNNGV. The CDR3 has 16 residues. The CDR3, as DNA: TGTGCCAGCAGGGAGACTAGCGGGGGCCTTTCCTACGAGCAGTACTTC. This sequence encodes CASRETSGGLSYEQYF.

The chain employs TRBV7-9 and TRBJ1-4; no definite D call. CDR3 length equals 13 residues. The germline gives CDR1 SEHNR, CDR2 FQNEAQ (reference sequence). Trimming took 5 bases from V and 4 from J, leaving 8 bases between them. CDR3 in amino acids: CASSRDGNEKLFF. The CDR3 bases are TGTGCCAGCAGCCGCGACGGTAATGAAAAACTGTTTTTT.

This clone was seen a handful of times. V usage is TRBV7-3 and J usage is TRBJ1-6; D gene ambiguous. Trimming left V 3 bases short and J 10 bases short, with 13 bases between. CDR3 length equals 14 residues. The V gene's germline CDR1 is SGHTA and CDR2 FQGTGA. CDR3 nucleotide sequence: TGTGCCAGCAGCTTGAGACATAGAGACTCACCCCTCCACTTT. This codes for CASSLRHRDSPLHF.

The CDR3 DNA sequence: TGTGCCAGCTCACCACCGATGGCACCGGGACAGGCAGGCTATGGCTACACCTTC. Translating gives CASSPPMAPGQAGYGYTF. The rearrangement joins TRBV18 to TRBJ1-2, with 8 nucleotides matching TRBD1. The CDR3 covers 18 residues. The V gene end was trimmed by 0 bases and the J gene end by 4 bases; junction bases not matched to a gene: 13. CDR1 and CDR2 (germline): KGHSH, LQKENI.

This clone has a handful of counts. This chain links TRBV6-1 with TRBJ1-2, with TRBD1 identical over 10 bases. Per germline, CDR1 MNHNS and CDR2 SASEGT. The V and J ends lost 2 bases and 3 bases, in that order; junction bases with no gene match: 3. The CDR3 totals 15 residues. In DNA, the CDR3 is TGTGCCAGCAGTGAAAGGGACAGGGGAGACTATGGCTACACCTTC. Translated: CASSERDRGDYGYTF.

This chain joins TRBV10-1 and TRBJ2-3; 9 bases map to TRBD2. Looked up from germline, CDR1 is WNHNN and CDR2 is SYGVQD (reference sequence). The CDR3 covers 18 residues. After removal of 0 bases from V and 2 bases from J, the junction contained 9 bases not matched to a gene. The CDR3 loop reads CASSESTQTSGPTDTQYF. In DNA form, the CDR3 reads TGCGCCAGCAGTGAGTCGACTCAGACTAGCGGACCCACAGATACGCAGTATTTT.

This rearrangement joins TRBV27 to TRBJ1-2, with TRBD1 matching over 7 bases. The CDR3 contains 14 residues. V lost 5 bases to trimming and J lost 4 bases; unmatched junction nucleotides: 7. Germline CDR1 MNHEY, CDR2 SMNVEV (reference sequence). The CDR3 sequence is CASSIRQGSYGYTF. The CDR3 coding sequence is TGTGCCAGCAGTATCCGACAGGGTAGCTATGGCTACACCTTC.

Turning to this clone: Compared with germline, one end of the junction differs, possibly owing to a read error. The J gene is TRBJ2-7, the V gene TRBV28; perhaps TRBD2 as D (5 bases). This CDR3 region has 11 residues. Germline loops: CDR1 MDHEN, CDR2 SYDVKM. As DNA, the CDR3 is TGTGCCAGCAGAGCACCGGAGGAATCTGTATTC. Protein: CASRAPEESVF.

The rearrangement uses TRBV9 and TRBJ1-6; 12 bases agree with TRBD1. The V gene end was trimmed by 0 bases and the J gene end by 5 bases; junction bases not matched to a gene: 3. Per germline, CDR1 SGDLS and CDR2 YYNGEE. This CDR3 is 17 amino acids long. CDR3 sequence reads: CASSVGGQGANNSPLHF. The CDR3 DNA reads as TGTGCCAGCAGCGTAGGGGGACAGGGGGCGAATAATTCACCCCTCCACTTT.